These 3 T cell receptor beta chains originate from one sample sequenced in a study of blood T cell repertoires in COVID-19. The assay was immunoSEQ multiplex PCR, and TCRdb's table has in-frame clones only and misses some. The sample lists about 110,000 clones, around 83% seen once, with roughly 4.1% in the top ten. The material sequenced was peripheral blood. These receptors were collected from a woman in her 70s with acute or convalescent COVID-19.

The chain couples TRBV20-1 to TRBJ1-6, with TRBD1 as a possible D gene (6 bases). The V gene lost 3 bases and the J gene lost 8 bases, with 17 bases spanning the gap. The CDR3 contains 15 residues. The germline CDR1 and CDR2 sequences are DFQATT and SNEGSKA (reference sequence). For the CDR3, the DNA is TGCAGTGCTAGTTTTCCAGGGGACGCATATTCACCCCTCCACTTT. It specifies CSASFPGDAYSPLHF.

The chain links TRBV28 to TRBJ2-7; 7 bases fit TRBD2. Germline-derived CDR1 and CDR2 are MDHEN and SYDVKM. There are 14 residues in the CDR3. V dropped 3 bases and J dropped 2; count of bases not matched to a gene: 4. The CDR3 sequence: CASSFIGRAYEQYF. In DNA, the CDR3 is TGTGCCAGCAGTTTCATAGGGAGGGCCTACGAGCAGTACTTC. The complete variable domain, with remaining parts taken from reference TRBV28 and TRBJ2-7, reads DVKVTQSSRYLVKRTGEKVFLECVQDMDHENMFWYRQDPGLGLRLIYFSYDVKMKEKGDIPEGYSVSREKKERFSLILESASTNQTSMYLCASSFIGRAYEQYFGPGTRLTVT.

This clone is a singleton in its sample. The rearrangement uses TRBV4-3 and TRBJ2-2; 9 positions agree with TRBD1. This CDR3 contains 16 residues. The trim removed 4 bases at V and 4 bases at J, leaving 7 bases unmatched. CDR1 and CDR2 from the germline V gene are LGHNA and YSLEER. The CDR3 is CASSPEGQGSTGELFF. In DNA form, the CDR3 reads TGCGCCAGCAGCCCGGAGGGACAGGGATCCACCGGGGAGCTGTTTTTT.